This TCR beta chain was obtained from a study of blood T cell repertoires in COVID-19 (dated by TCRdb to the early 2020s). Regarding the complete study: The collaborator samples originated in the United States, Italy and Spain and spanned the acute and convalescent phases of COVID-19. Nearly every sample came with metadata listing a de-identified subject ID, COVID-19 status, age in years and sex. The prospective study material was composed of cDNA or gDNA derived from T cells, B-cell-depleted T cells, or PBMCs. Deeply sampled blood TCRbeta repertoires from subjects exposed to, actively infected with, or recovered from COVID-19 were included in the dataset. The repertoires were released in a freely available public database intended as a resource for research on the immune response to SARS-CoV-2. The samples were drawn from the first 160 participants of the ongoing ImmuneRACE study and from 1,254 subjects provided by 6 global collaborators. Where available, HLA class I and class II types were obtained from metadata supplied by the sample provider rather than from assay-based typing. What the work shows at the level of the full study, not this receptor alone: Clinical and demographic metadata were provided uncurated, with the amount varying by source and participant.

TCRbeta CDR3 regions were amplified from genomic DNA by means of the immunoSEQ Assay, a bias-controlled multiplex PCR. In the source study's methods: The number of nucleated cells in each sample was estimated by amplification of reference gene primers within the assay. To quantify the absolute abundance of each unique TCRbeta CDR3 rearrangement, sequence reads were collapsed and filtered. For each sample, productive Simpson clonality was calculated as the square root of Simpson's diversity index across productive rearrangements. The immuneACCESS repertoire file appears here via TCRdb, limited to in-frame rearrangements. These files lack a portion of the clones; in checked studies, under half of the deficit traces to unresolved V genes, and the cause of the others is not known. Clone size and V and J calls were adopted from that table, with D and trimming inferred from the DNA. The sample table contains roughly 140,000 clones; only one count was recorded for approximately 80% of them. Jointly, the top ten make up roughly 13% of the sample.

Per the germline V gene, LGHNT is the CDR1 and FRNRAP is the CDR2. For this chain, trimming is 9 bases at the V end and 1 base at the J end, and the number of junction bases without a gene match is 1. The CDR3 starts with the cysteine, ends with the phenylalanine, and has 13 residues. Only the CDR3 portion is preserved as DNA: 39 bases, with reading frame beginning at the first base. Each collaborating institution followed its own protocols to collect whole blood in K2EDTA tubes. For TCRbeta analysis, collaborators shipped samples as frozen whole blood, isolated PBMCs, or DNA extracted from either of those sample types. For this clone: Which antigen it targets is not known. Nothing much larger sits one base from this clone, and base qualities are not available.

The rearranged segments are TRBV12-5 and TRBJ2-3; the junction holds 10 bases that match TRBD1. Sequencing input: peripheral blood. The clonotype comes from a man in his sixties with active or convalescent COVID-19. The CDR3 corresponds to CASGQGGTDTQYF. Here is the DNA: TGTGCTAGCGGACAGGGGGGCACAGATACGCAGTATTTT.